A selection of T cell receptor beta chains follows, all from one sample in a study of spatial heterogeneity in lung cancer. A single record per CDR3 protein comes from TCRdb applying MiXCR to the 5' RACE reads. The profile covers about 100,000 distinct CDR3 sequences, with 4% to 4.5% appearing a single time and 21% taken by the ten largest. The sequencing here drew on lung tumor tissue, taken at surgery. The source is a male donor with early-stage non-small cell lung cancer. Both conserved end residues are part of each CDR3. Fields, in order: CDR3 protein, CDR3 DNA, D gene, clone size, J gene, V gene. The D gene is left open where the match is weak. The listing skips clone size in some rows; elsewhere it reads once, few, many or a size class.

CDR3 protein: CASSPRLAGGIGSYNEQFF; CDR3 DNA: TGTGCCAGCTCACCGAGACTAGCGGGAGGTATAGGCTCCTACAATGAGCAGTTCTTC; D gene: TRBD2; clone size: .; J gene: TRBJ2-1; V gene: TRBV18
CDR3 protein: CASSQEVLGEGFGEQFF; CDR3 DNA: TGTGCCAGCAGCCAAGAAGTTTTGGGGGAGGGTTTCGGTGAGCAGTTCTTC; D gene: TRBD2; clone size: many; J gene: TRBJ2-1; V gene: TRBV3-1
CDR3 protein: CASSLVASGAGEQFF; CDR3 DNA: TGTGCCAGCAGCTTAGTTGCTAGCGGGGCGGGGGAGCAGTTCTTC; D gene: TRBD2; clone size: few; J gene: TRBJ2-1; V gene: TRBV7-9
CDR3 protein: CASSYSGRGTNYGYTF; CDR3 DNA: TGTGCCAGCAGTTACTCCGGCCGGGGAACAAACTATGGCTACACCTTC; D gene: .; clone size: many; J gene: TRBJ1-2; V gene: TRBV6-6
CDR3 protein: CASSYSSGIDGYTF; CDR3 DNA: TGTGCCAGCAGTTACTCGTCGGGGATCGATGGCTACACCTTC; D gene: .; clone size: many; J gene: TRBJ1-2; V gene: TRBV6-5
CDR3 protein: CSAYPRAGFHEQYF; CDR3 DNA: TGCAGTGCCTACCCGAGGGCAGGGTTCCACGAGCAGTACTTC; D gene: .; clone size: .; J gene: TRBJ2-7; V gene: TRBV20-1
CDR3 protein: CASSLEAGTETQYF; CDR3 DNA: TGCGCCAGCAGCTTGGAGGCAGGGACGGAGACCCAGTACTTC; D gene: .; clone size: few; J gene: TRBJ2-5; V gene: TRBV5-1
CDR3 protein: CASSSGLAVDNEQFF; CDR3 DNA: TGTGCCAGCAGTTCCGGCCTAGCGGTAGACAATGAGCAGTTCTTC; D gene: TRBD2; clone size: .; J gene: TRBJ2-1; V gene: TRBV27
CDR3 protein: CASSIDRESYEQYF; CDR3 DNA: TGTGCCAGCAGCATTGACAGGGAGAGTTACGAGCAGTACTTC; D gene: TRBD1; clone size: many; J gene: TRBJ2-7; V gene: TRBV6-1
CDR3 protein: CASSSLGGGTEAFF; CDR3 DNA: TGTGCCAGCAGCTCACTTGGGGGAGGTACTGAAGCTTTCTTT; D gene: .; clone size: many; J gene: TRBJ1-1; V gene: TRBV7-9
CDR3 protein: CASSKRQGGDEKLFF; CDR3 DNA: TGTGCCAGCAGCAAACGACAGGGCGGAGACGAAAAACTGTTTTTT; D gene: TRBD1; clone size: many; J gene: TRBJ1-4; V gene: TRBV7-9
CDR3 protein: CSAGRTYEKLFF; CDR3 DNA: TGCAGTGCTGGAAGGACATATGAAAAACTGTTTTTT; D gene: .; clone size: many; J gene: TRBJ1-4; V gene: TRBV20-1
CDR3 protein: CASRRITTAGELFF; CDR3 DNA: TGTGCCAGCAGGCGGATAACGACCGCCGGGGAGCTGTTTTTT; D gene: .; clone size: few; J gene: TRBJ2-2; V gene: TRBV27
CDR3 protein: CASKGQGANEQFF; CDR3 DNA: TGTGCCAGCAAGGGACAGGGGGCCAATGAGCAGTTCTTC; D gene: TRBD1; clone size: many; J gene: TRBJ2-1; V gene: TRBV9
CDR3 protein: CASSPRQTPADPDTYTQYF; CDR3 DNA: TGTGCCAGCAGCCCCCGACAGACACCTGCAGACCCGGACACATATACGCAGTATTTT; D gene: .; clone size: many; J gene: TRBJ2-3; V gene: TRBV7-9
CDR3 protein: CSVEGDREFSNTEAFF; CDR3 DNA: TGCAGCGTTGAAGGGGACAGGGAGTTTTCGAACACTGAAGCTTTCTTT; D gene: TRBD1; clone size: few; J gene: TRBJ1-1; V gene: TRBV29-1
CDR3 protein: CASSQYWGGAGNTIYF; CDR3 DNA: TGTGCCAGCAGCCAGTACTGGGGAGGGGCAGGAAACACCATATATTTT; D gene: .; clone size: many; J gene: TRBJ1-3; V gene: TRBV3-1
CDR3 protein: CASSWRWGGAKVYEQFF; CDR3 DNA: TGTGCCAGCAGTTGGCGCTGGGGGGGGGCGAAAGTCTATGAGCAGTTCTTC; D gene: .; clone size: many; J gene: TRBJ2-1; V gene: TRBV12-3/TRBV12-4
CDR3 protein: CASSPRDRHAGELFF; CDR3 DNA: TGTGCCAGCAGTCCGAGGGACAGGCATGCAGGGGAGCTGTTTTTT; D gene: TRBD1; clone size: .; J gene: TRBJ2-2; V gene: TRBV12-3/TRBV12-4
CDR3 protein: CASSEASSYNEQFF; CDR3 DNA: TGCGCCAGCAGTGAGGCTAGCTCCTACAATGAGCAGTTCTTC; D gene: .; clone size: many; J gene: TRBJ2-1; V gene: TRBV10-2
CDR3 protein: CASSLGLVDGELFF; CDR3 DNA: TGTGCCAGCAGTTTAGGACTAGTCGACGGGGAGCTGTTTTTT; D gene: TRBD2; clone size: many; J gene: TRBJ2-2; V gene: TRBV27
CDR3 protein: CASSRDLQPQHF; CDR3 DNA: TGTGCCAGTTCCCGGGACCTTCAGCCCCAGCATTTT; D gene: .; clone size: many; J gene: TRBJ1-5; V gene: TRBV12-3/TRBV12-4
CDR3 protein: CSARGQGIAKNIQYF; CDR3 DNA: TGCAGTGCTAGAGGACAGGGAATAGCCAAAAACATTCAGTACTTC; D gene: TRBD1; clone size: .; J gene: TRBJ2-4; V gene: TRBV20-1
CDR3 protein: CASSLGGSGEQYF; CDR3 DNA: TGTGCCAGCAGCTTAGGGGGGTCTGGCGAGCAGTACTTC; D gene: .; clone size: .; J gene: TRBJ2-7; V gene: TRBV13
CDR3 protein: CASSWETGVNTEAFF; CDR3 DNA: TGTGCCAGCAGCTGGGAGACAGGGGTGAACACTGAAGCTTTCTTT; D gene: TRBD1; clone size: few; J gene: TRBJ1-1; V gene: TRBV7-6
CDR3 protein: CASTTTGWTDTQYF; CDR3 DNA: TGTGCCAGTACCACGACAGGGTGGACAGATACGCAGTATTTT; D gene: TRBD1; clone size: many; J gene: TRBJ2-3; V gene: TRBV19
CDR3 protein: CASSPLQGTPTEAFF; CDR3 DNA: TGCGCCAGCAGCCCACTACAGGGTACCCCCACTGAAGCTTTCTTT; D gene: .; clone size: .; J gene: TRBJ1-1; V gene: TRBV5-1
CDR3 protein: CASSETPTVTGELFF; CDR3 DNA: TGTGCCAGCAGTGAAACACCGACGGTCACCGGGGAGCTGTTTTTT; D gene: .; clone size: many; J gene: TRBJ2-2; V gene: TRBV2
CDR3 protein: CASSWEAGSNQPQHF; CDR3 DNA: TGTGCCAGCAGTTGGGAGGCAGGTAGCAATCAGCCCCAGCATTTT; D gene: .; clone size: many; J gene: TRBJ1-5; V gene: TRBV2
CDR3 protein: CASSDLRGLSQPQHF; CDR3 DNA: TGTGCCAGCAGTGATTTGAGGGGGCTGAGTCAGCCCCAGCATTTT; D gene: TRBD1; clone size: many; J gene: TRBJ1-5; V gene: TRBV2
CDR3 protein: CASSADTASGANVLTF; CDR3 DNA: TGTGCCAGCAGTGCCGACACAGCCTCTGGGGCCAACGTCCTGACTTTC; D gene: .; clone size: many; J gene: TRBJ2-6; V gene: TRBV12-3/TRBV12-4
CDR3 protein: CAQGSPPYEQYF; CDR3 DNA: TGTGCCCAAGGGAGTCCCCCCTACGAGCAGTACTTC; D gene: .; clone size: many; J gene: TRBJ2-7; V gene: TRBV28
CDR3 protein: CASSLRDKDGYTF; CDR3 DNA: TGTGCCAGCAGTTTAAGGGACAAGGATGGCTACACCTTC; D gene: .; clone size: many; J gene: TRBJ1-2; V gene: TRBV12-3/TRBV12-4
CDR3 protein: CASSYVARENGELFF; CDR3 DNA: TGTGCCAGCAGTTACGTTGCGCGGGAGAACGGGGAGCTGTTTTTT; D gene: TRBD2; clone size: .; J gene: TRBJ2-2; V gene: TRBV6-2/TRBV6-3
CDR3 protein: CASSLVWSAGTGELFF; CDR3 DNA: TGTGCCAGCAGCTTAGTCTGGTCGGCTGGCACCGGGGAGCTGTTTTTT; D gene: .; clone size: few; J gene: TRBJ2-2; V gene: TRBV7-2
CDR3 protein: CASSESGDSYNEQFF; CDR3 DNA: TGTGCCAGCAGCGAGTCGGGGGACTCCTACAATGAGCAGTTCTTC; D gene: .; clone size: many; J gene: TRBJ2-1; V gene: TRBV7-2
CDR3 protein: CSVEGATETQYF; CDR3 DNA: TGCAGCGTTGAAGGGGCAACGGAGACCCAGTACTTC; D gene: .; clone size: few; J gene: TRBJ2-5; V gene: TRBV29-1
CDR3 protein: CASSLVAATSDEQFF; CDR3 DNA: TGTGCCAGCAGCTTAGTTGCTGCGACTAGCGATGAGCAGTTCTTC; D gene: TRBD2; clone size: many; J gene: TRBJ2-1; V gene: TRBV11-3
CDR3 protein: CSARPADRDTEAFF; CDR3 DNA: TGCAGTGCTAGACCAGCAGACAGGGACACTGAAGCTTTCTTT; D gene: TRBD1; clone size: .; J gene: TRBJ1-1; V gene: TRBV20-1
CDR3 protein: CAARMSGSYEQYF; CDR3 DNA: TGTGCCGCTCGAATGAGTGGCTCCTACGAGCAGTACTTC; D gene: .; clone size: many; J gene: TRBJ2-7; V gene: TRBV28
CDR3 protein: CASSLILAGGQETQYF; CDR3 DNA: TGTGCCAGCAGCCTAATTCTAGCGGGAGGCCAAGAGACCCAGTACTTC; D gene: TRBD2; clone size: .; J gene: TRBJ2-5; V gene: TRBV7-9
CDR3 protein: CASSPRTGGTDTQYF; CDR3 DNA: TGTGCCAGCAGTCCGAGGACAGGGGGCACAGATACGCAGTATTTT; D gene: TRBD1; clone size: many; J gene: TRBJ2-3; V gene: TRBV6-5
CDR3 protein: CASSGRGVGTDTQYF; CDR3 DNA: TGTGCCAGCAGCGGTAGGGGAGTTGGGACAGATACGCAGTATTTT; D gene: .; clone size: many; J gene: TRBJ2-3; V gene: TRBV9
CDR3 protein: CASTLRDLGTDTQYF; CDR3 DNA: TGTGCCAGCACCCTACGGGACCTTGGCACAGATACGCAGTATTTT; D gene: .; clone size: many; J gene: TRBJ2-3; V gene: TRBV7-9
CDR3 protein: CSARQATEAFF; CDR3 DNA: TGCAGCGCCCGCCAGGCGACTGAAGCTTTCTTT; D gene: .; clone size: .; J gene: TRBJ1-1; V gene: TRBV29-1
CDR3 protein: CASSYSKSGANVLTF; CDR3 DNA: TGTGCCAGCAGTTACTCGAAGTCAGGGGCCAACGTCCTGACTTTC; D gene: .; clone size: many; J gene: TRBJ2-6; V gene: TRBV6-5
CDR3 protein: CASSLLGGSGPLRDEQYF; CDR3 DNA: TGTGCCAGCAGTTTATTAGGCGGTAGCGGGCCTCTTCGGGACGAGCAGTACTTC; D gene: TRBD2; clone size: many; J gene: TRBJ2-7; V gene: TRBV27
CDR3 protein: CATSRDREGELFF; CDR3 DNA: TGTGCCACCAGCAGAGACAGGGAAGGGGAGCTGTTTTTT; D gene: .; clone size: .; J gene: TRBJ2-2; V gene: TRBV15
CDR3 protein: CASSLFGRGGSPLHF; CDR3 DNA: TGTGCCAGCAGTTTATTTGGTAGGGGAGGCTCACCCCTCCACTTT; D gene: .; clone size: .; J gene: TRBJ1-6; V gene: TRBV28
CDR3 protein: CASSHVYEQYF; CDR3 DNA: TGTGCCAGCAGTCACGTCTACGAGCAGTACTTC; D gene: .; clone size: many; J gene: TRBJ2-7; V gene: TRBV6-2/TRBV6-3
CDR3 protein: CASSSHQPRLRSGSVGEQFF; CDR3 DNA: TGTGCCAGCAGTTCACACCAACCCCGACTGCGTAGCGGGAGTGTTGGTGAGCAGTTCTTC; D gene: TRBD2; clone size: many; J gene: TRBJ2-1; V gene: TRBV28
CDR3 protein: CSARGLAGDSFYEQYF; CDR3 DNA: TGCAGTGCTAGAGGTCTAGCGGGAGACAGCTTCTACGAGCAGTACTTC; D gene: TRBD2; clone size: many; J gene: TRBJ2-7; V gene: TRBV20-1